These 32 T cell receptor beta chains originate from one sample sequenced in a study of blood T cell repertoires in COVID-19. The assay was immunoSEQ multiplex PCR, and TCRdb's table has in-frame clones only and misses some. The data contain 200,000 to 250,000 clones, less than 85% of them seen just once; the ten biggest clones take up about 5.5%. Sequencing was performed on peripheral blood. The receptors originated from a woman aged 65 to 85 with acute or convalescent COVID-19.

The chain combines TRBV11-2 with TRBJ2-3, with TRBD2 matching 10 bases. Germline V gene lookup returns CDR1 SGHAT and CDR2 FQNNGV. V lost 1 base, J lost 2 bases, and 9 bases stayed unmatched. This CDR3 comprises 18 residues. CDR3 region: CASSLVKLAGPPTDTQYF. DNA for the CDR3: TGTGCCAGCAGCTTAGTCAAACTAGCGGGACCTCCCACAGATACGCAGTATTTT.

This rearrangement joins TRBV4-1 to TRBJ2-1; no definite D call. Germline lookup yields CDR1 MGHRA and CDR2 YSYEKL. The CDR3 consists of 12 residues. Trimming stripped 0 bases from V and 8 bases from J, with 5 bases between. The chain's CDR3 is CASSQESYEQFF. The DNA of the CDR3 is TGCGCCAGCAGCCAAGAATCTTATGAGCAGTTCTTC.

The J gene is TRBJ2-2, the V gene TRBV27; 14 bases are a match to TRBD2. Per germline, CDR1 MNHEY and CDR2 SMNVEV (reference sequence). Trimming removed 6 bases from V and 3 bases from J; junction bases left unmatched: 3. The length of the CDR3 is 16 residues. The CDR3 nucleotides read TGTGCCAGCAGGGGACTAGCGGGGGACCACACCGGGGAGCTGTTTTTT. Translated, it gives CASRGLAGDHTGELFF.

The V and J genes are TRBV28 and TRBJ1-2; possibly TRBD1 for D (5 bases). From germline, CDR1 is MDHEN and CDR2 SYDVKM. Trimming pared 6 bases from V and 5 bases from J, leaving 7 bases between. The CDR3 is 11 amino acids. As DNA, the CDR3 is TGTGCCAGCAGCGGACAATATGGCTACACCTTC. It yields the protein CASSGQYGYTF.

The chain combines TRBV2 with TRBJ2-7; TRBD1 is a possible D gene (6 bases). Germline V CDR1 and CDR2: SNHLY, FYNNEI. The CDR3 has 13 amino acids. V lost 7 bases, J lost 6 bases, and 16 bases lay in between. CDR3 sequence reads: CASTPDSAGEQYF. CDR3 DNA: TGTGCCAGCACCCCGGACAGTGCCGGCGAGCAGTACTTC.

This clone was recorded once. The rearrangement uses TRBV27 and TRBJ2-7; TRBD2 might be the D (5 bases). The V gene's germline CDR1 is MNHEY and CDR2 SMNVEV (reference sequence). The CDR3 is made up of 16 amino acids. The germline V and J ends were trimmed by 5 bases and 2 bases, with 19 bases remaining between them. The CDR3 here is CASSPWWLATTYEQYF. The DNA of the CDR3 is TGTGCCAGCAGTCCCTGGTGGCTAGCAACTACCTACGAGCAGTACTTC.

The chain links TRBV3-1 (or the pseudogene TRBV3-2) to TRBJ1-1; no clear D. Germline values: CDR1 LGHDT, CDR2 YNNKEL (reference sequence). There are 14 residues in the CDR3. Trimming removed 1 base from V and 5 bases from J, with 11 bases in between. The CDR3 DNA reads as TGTGCCAGCAGCCAAGCGGAGGTGGGTACTGAAGCTTTCTTT. It codes for CASSQAEVGTEAFF.

The chain links TRBV3-1 (or the pseudogene TRBV3-2) to TRBJ2-4; 9 positions match TRBD2. Losses at the gene ends were 4 bases for V and 2 bases for J; bases not matched to a gene: 6. The CDR3 is 16 residues long. CDR1 LGHDT and CDR2 YNNKEL come from the germline V gene (reference sequence). The chain's CDR3 is CASSPGTSRSKNIQYF. In DNA form, the CDR3 reads TGTGCCAGCAGCCCCGGGACTAGCAGATCCAAAAACATTCAGTACTTC.

The chain recombines TRBV28 with TRBJ1-1; 8 positions match TRBD1. This CDR3 region has 15 residues. Germline values: CDR1 MDHEN, CDR2 SYDVKM. Trimming cost V 2 bases and J 5 bases; bases outside gene matches: 7. The CDR3 sequence is CASSLASGGRTEAFF. DNA for the CDR3: TGTGCCAGCAGTTTAGCTTCAGGGGGCCGTACTGAAGCTTTCTTT.

This chain connects TRBV6-5 to TRBJ2-7; the match to TRBD2 covers 7 bases. The ends lost 5 bases at V and 2 bases at J; junction bases unmatched: 9. The germline V gene has CDR1 MNHEY and CDR2 SVGAGI. This CDR3 region has 15 residues. CDR3 protein: CASSQLSGTPYEQYF. Written as DNA, the CDR3 is TGTGCCAGCAGTCAACTCAGCGGGACCCCCTACGAGCAGTACTTC.

The CDR3 DNA reads TGTGCCTGGAGTCAGGGGGCGAGCGGCTACACCTTC. Amino acids: CAWSQGASGYTF. The rearrangement uses TRBV30 and TRBJ1-2, with 8 bases matching TRBD1. CDR1 is GTSNPN and CDR2 is SVGIG in the germline V gene (reference sequence). The CDR3 contains 12 residues. V lost 2 bases to trimming and J lost 8 bases; unmatched junction nucleotides: 4.

This clone was detected once. CDR3 nucleotides: TGCGCCAGCAGCCAACGACAGCAAAATAATTCACCCCTCCACTTT. As protein: CASSQRQQNNSPLHF. This chain links TRBV4-1 with TRBJ1-6, with D maybe TRBD1 (5 bases). V lost 2 bases to trimming and J lost 5 bases, with 10 bases between them. The CDR3 consists of 15 residues. CDR1 is MGHRA and CDR2 is YSYEKL in the germline V gene.

The V gene is TRBV18, the J gene TRBJ2-1; perhaps TRBD2 as D (6 bases). The CDR3 totals 15 residues. V lost 5 bases and J 0 bases, leaving 11 bases between the germline ends. The V gene's germline CDR1 is KGHSH and CDR2 LQKENI. Here the CDR3 reads CASSTRDSSYNEQFF. In DNA, the CDR3 is TGTGCCAGCTCAACCCGGGACTCCTCCTACAATGAGCAGTTCTTC.

V usage is TRBV2 and J usage is TRBJ1-3; 8 nucleotides align to TRBD1. Germline V gives CDR1 SNHLY, CDR2 FYNNEI. Trimming cost V 7 bases and J 0 bases; bases outside gene matches: 8. CDR3 length equals 16 residues. This CDR3 reads CASNRQGPISGNTIYF. As DNA, the CDR3 is TGTGCCAGCAACCGACAGGGGCCGATCTCTGGAAACACCATATATTTT.

The chain couples TRBV29-1 to TRBJ2-2; 8 bases fit TRBD1. J gave up 4 bases and V 4 bases, and 8 bases lay outside the gene matches. CDR3 length: 15 amino acids. In germline, CDR1 is SQVTM, CDR2 ANQGSEA. The CDR3 coding sequence is TGCAGCGTTGCGGACAGGGCCTCGTTCACCGGGGAGCTGTTTTTT. Translation: CSVADRASFTGELFF.

This clone appeared once. The chain links TRBV5-4 to TRBJ2-2, with D maybe TRBD1 (6 bases). Trimming took 5 bases from V and 0 from J, leaving 11 bases between them. This CDR3 spans 15 amino acids. The germline V gene has CDR1 SGHNT and CDR2 YYREEE (reference sequence). The chain's CDR3 is CASRRDISNTGELFF. The CDR3 bases are TGTGCCAGCAGAAGGGACATATCGAACACCGGGGAGCTGTTTTTT.

This clone was observed a handful of times. V and J are TRBV27 and TRBJ1-2; 7 nucleotides align to TRBD1. V trimming: 3 bases; J trimming: 4 bases; junction bases outside the gene matches: 5. CDR3 size: 14 residues. Per the germline V gene, CDR1 is MNHEY and CDR2 is SMNVEV (reference sequence). Written as DNA, the CDR3 is TGTGCCAGCAGTTTCCTCGGGGACAGCTATGGCTACACCTTC. It encodes CASSFLGDSYGYTF.

The chain links TRBV19 to TRBJ1-1; D call uncertain. Per the germline V gene, CDR1 is LNHDA and CDR2 is SQIVND (reference sequence). V was cut by 3 bases and J by 0 bases, with 8 bases left in between. The CDR3 contains 14 residues. The CDR3 DNA reads TGTGCCAGTAGTATGAGGAAAGTGAACACTGAAGCTTTCTTT. It translates to CASSMRKVNTEAFF.

About this clone itself: A junction end diverges from the germline sequence, so it may reflect a read error. The V and J genes are TRBV10-3 and TRBJ1-3; possible D gene TRBD1, 5 bases. This CDR3 is built from 14 residues. Germline CDR1 and CDR2: ENHRY and SYGVKD. Here the CDR3 reads CAINPGLSRNTIYF. CDR3 bases: TGTGCCATCAATCCAGGGCTCTCTAGAAACACCATATATTTT.

V and J are TRBV2 and TRBJ1-4; D ambiguous. There are 14 residues in the CDR3. CDR1 and CDR2 from the germline V gene are SNHLY and FYNNEI. V was shortened by 7 bases and J by 10 bases, with 19 bases between the two germline ends. For the CDR3, the DNA is TGTGCCAGCATCGCGGACGGAGGGATAGGAAAACTGTTTTTT. This gives the protein CASIADGGIGKLFF.

The rearrangement uses TRBV5-1 and TRBJ1-4; maybe TRBD1 (5 bases). Between the trimmed V and J ends, which lost 0 bases and 6 bases, there was a span of 12 bases. Germline-derived CDR1 and CDR2 are SGHRS and YFSETQ. This CDR3 has 15 residues. CDR3 nucleotide sequence: TGCGCCAGCAGCTTGGAAATTGGGGGGGATGAAAAACTGTTTTTT. It encodes CASSLEIGGDEKLFF.

This clone came up a few times. The chain carries TRBV12-5 and TRBJ2-2; D gene uncertain. From germline, CDR1 is LGHNT and CDR2 FRNRAP. There are 13 residues in the CDR3. The V end was cut by 2 bases, the J end by 3 bases, with 4 bases between. In DNA form, the CDR3 reads TGTGCTAGTGGTTTGTCCTACACCGGGGAGCTGTTTTTT. This gives the protein CASGLSYTGELFF. Full variable domain (outside the CDR3, taken from reference TRBV12-5 and TRBJ2-2): DARVTQTPRHKVTEMGQEVTMRCQPILGHNTVFWYRQTMMQGLELLAYFRNRAPLDDSGMPKDRFSAEMPDATLATLKIQPSEPRDSAVYFCASGLSYTGELFFGEGSRLTVL.

CDR3: CASSGTSWGQGQPQHF. The DNA of the CDR3 is TGTGCCAGCAGTGGTACAAGCTGGGGACAGGGTCAGCCCCAGCATTTT. The rearrangement joins TRBV6-1 to TRBJ1-5; 9 bases map to TRBD1. The length of the CDR3 is 16 residues. V dropped 4 bases and J dropped 6; count of bases not matched to a gene: 10. In germline, CDR1 is MNHNS, CDR2 SASEGT.

V gene TRBV6-6 combines with J gene TRBJ1-4; no reliable D call. CDR1 is MNHNY, CDR2 SVGAGI, per germline (reference sequence). The V end lost 1 base, the J end lost 5 bases, and 8 bases lay between the germline ends. The CDR3 consists of 14 residues. The CDR3 nucleotides are TGTGCCAGCAGTTACTTGGGCGTAAATGAAAAACTGTTTTTT. Translating it yields CASSYLGVNEKLFF.

In its sample, this clone was seen a few times. CDR3 sequence: CASSTGSGYTF. For the CDR3, the DNA is TGTGCCAGTAGTACAGGGTCTGGCTACACCTTC. The chain employs TRBV19 and TRBJ1-2; possibly TRBD1 for D (5 bases). Germline V gene lookup returns CDR1 LNHDA and CDR2 SQIVND (reference sequence). Trimming shortened V by 4 bases and J by 7 bases, and 7 bases separated the two germline ends. The CDR3 totals 11 residues.

This clone has just a few counts. V usage is TRBV6-6 and J usage is TRBJ2-7, with 15 bases identical to TRBD2. CDR1 MNHNY and CDR2 SVGAGI come from the germline V gene (reference sequence). The CDR3 is 18 amino acids. J lost 1 base, V lost 5 bases, and 9 bases had no gene match. As DNA, the CDR3 is TGTGCCAGCAGTCCCCGCCCCGGACTAGCGGGAGGGTCCTACGAGCAGTACTTC. Protein product: CASSPRPGLAGGSYEQYF.

As DNA, the CDR3 is TGTGCCAGCAGTCCTCGACAGGGGGGAGACACTGAAGCTTTCTTT. Its translation: CASSPRQGGDTEAFF. The V call is TRBV27, the J call TRBJ1-1; 9 bases match TRBD1. The CDR3 totals 15 residues. The V gene end was trimmed by 5 bases and the J gene end by 3 bases; junction bases not matched to a gene: 7. Germline loops: CDR1 MNHEY, CDR2 SMNVEV (reference sequence).

The rearrangement joins TRBV6-2 or TRBV6-3 to TRBJ2-3; 11 nucleotides match TRBD2. CDR3 length: 17 residues. Germline CDR1 and CDR2: MNHEY and SVGEGT. Trimming at V came to 5 bases and at J to 3 bases, leaving 10 bases not matched to a gene. DNA for the CDR3: TGTGCCAGCAGTACCGGGGGGGTAGCGGGAGGGACAGATACGCAGTATTTT. Encoded protein: CASSTGGVAGGTDTQYF.

V and J are TRBV28 and TRBJ1-4; D not certain. Trimming shortened V by 4 bases and J by 7 bases, and 16 bases separated the two germline ends. CDR1 and CDR2 from the germline V gene are MDHEN and SYDVKM. The CDR3 totals 15 residues. CDR3: CASSSPAQRGEKLFF. CDR3 sequence (DNA): TGTGCCAGCAGTTCGCCGGCCCAAAGAGGTGAAAAACTGTTTTTT.

The chain has TRBV5-1 and TRBJ1-1; no reliable D call. This CDR3 spans 14 amino acids. Germline-derived CDR1 and CDR2 are SGHRS and YFSETQ. V shed 4 bases and J shed 4 bases, with 14 bases lying between them. The CDR3 loop is CASSPSLAATEAFF. The CDR3 DNA reads TGCGCCAGCAGCCCTTCGTTGGCGGCCACTGAAGCTTTCTTT.

The J gene is TRBJ2-1, the V gene TRBV10-3; 7 bases line up with TRBD1. Per germline, CDR1 ENHRY and CDR2 SYGVKD. The CDR3 has 13 residues. Losses at the gene ends were 6 bases for V and 8 bases for J; bases not matched to a gene: 7. CDR3 residues: CAIRPTGVDEQFF. CDR3 sequence (DNA): TGTGCCATCAGGCCTACAGGGGTGGATGAGCAGTTCTTC.

The chain uses TRBV5-1 and TRBJ1-1; 8 bases line up with TRBD1. CDR3 length: 12 residues. With V trimmed by 4 bases and J by 10 bases, 6 bases remained unmatched. Germline V gene data show CDR1 as SGHRS and CDR2 as YFSETQ. The CDR3 spells CASSVQGAGAFF. CDR3 bases: TGCGCCAGCAGCGTGCAGGGGGCGGGAGCTTTCTTT.